The 29 T cell receptor beta chains below were found in one sample sequenced in a study of human T cells and chemical hapten exposure. TCRdb processed the RACE reads anew with MiXCR; each CDR3 protein has one entry. This table has tens of thousands of distinct CDR3 sequences, approximately 10% appearing once. Stated time point: patch test 1, 2 weeks after DPC sensitization. As for treatment: therapeutic diphenylcyclopropenone sensitization with weekly scalp DPC. The sample in question was whole blood, obtained in connection with sensitization to the hapten diphenylcyclopropenone (DPC). All receptors come from a woman in her 50s with alopecia areata. Some clones in this sample may be carry-over from other donors' samples.

The sample holds a few counts of this clonotype. This rearrangement joins TRBV9 to TRBJ2-5; D gene uncertain. The CDR3 sequence is 14 residues long. The germline gives CDR1 SGDLS, CDR2 YYNGEE. Trimming removed 4 bases from V and 2 bases from J, with 12 bases in between. The CDR3 protein is CASSPRHLQETQYF. The CDR3 DNA follows: TGTGCCAGCAGCCCAAGACACCTACAAGAGACCCAGTACTTC.

Turning to this clonotype: One junction end does not reproduce the germline sequence, and a read error may be involved. V gene TRBV7-7 combines with J gene TRBJ2-3; D possibly corresponds to TRBD2 (6 bases). The CDR3 totals 15 residues. CDR1 is SSHAT, CDR2 FNYEAQ, per germline (reference sequence). The DNA for the CDR3 is TGTGCTAGCAGCTTAAGGGCTAGCGGCACAGATACGCAGTATTTT. Translated, it gives CASSLRASGTDTQYF.

This clonotype has a handful of counts. The rearrangement uses TRBV6-2 or TRBV6-3 and TRBJ2-1, with D uncertain. Trimming stripped 0 bases from V and 2 bases from J, with 8 bases between. Germline lookup yields CDR1 MNHEY and CDR2 SVGEGT. The CDR3 runs to 15 residues. This chain's CDR3 is CASSYSGTTYNEQFF. DNA for the CDR3: TGTGCCAGCAGTTACTCGGGTACCACCTACAATGAGCAGTTCTTC.

This clonotype was picked up many times. The V and J genes are TRBV9 and TRBJ2-3; D ambiguous. The CDR3 has 14 amino acids. V shed 1 base and J shed 0 bases, with 6 bases lying between them. In germline, CDR1 is SGDLS, CDR2 YYNGEE. CDR3 region: CASSVFSSTDTQYF. CDR3 bases: TGTGCCAGCAGCGTATTTTCGAGCACAGATACGCAGTATTTT.

With regard to this clonotype: Because the CDR3's place on the DNA is in doubt, the DNA is left out and the CDR3 is given as listed by TCRdb. The CDR3 region is CASSKVGTGTHEQFF. This chain connects TRBV21-1 to TRBJ2-1; TRBD1, as called in the table, went unchecked against the DNA. TRBV21-1 is a pseudogene locus. The CDR3 is 15 residues long, ends included.

This clonotype was detected many times. The rearrangement links TRBV2 to TRBJ2-7; TRBD1 matches 8 bases. The V segment lost 6 bases and the J segment 9 bases; nucleotides outside the gene matches: 7. The CDR3 sequence is 12 residues long. Per the germline V gene, CDR1 is SNHLY and CDR2 is FYNNEI. The CDR3 sequence is CASRLTGGAQYF. The CDR3 bases are TGTGCCAGCAGACTCACAGGGGGAGCGCAGTACTTC.

The chain couples TRBV5-1 to TRBJ2-3; the match to TRBD1 covers 11 bases. From germline, CDR1 is SGHRS and CDR2 YFSETQ. CDR3 length equals 15 residues. V lost 2 bases and J lost 4; bases outside the gene matches: 3. CDR3 nucleotides: TGCGCCAGCAGCTTAAGGACAGGGGGCCCAGATACGCAGTATTTT. Amino acids: CASSLRTGGPDTQYF. Filled out from reference TRBV5-1 and TRBJ2-3, the complete variable domain reads KAGVTQTPRYLIKTRGQQVTLSCSPISGHRSVSWYQQTPGQGLQFLFEYFSETQRNKGNFPGRFSGRQFSNSRSEMNVSTLELGDSALYLCASSLRTGGPDTQYFGPGTRLTVL.

In this sample, this clonotype turned up a few times. V and J are TRBV7-2 and TRBJ1-6; a possible D gene is TRBD1 (6 bases). Germline assignment: CDR1 SGHTA and CDR2 FQGNSA. The V end was cut by 2 bases, the J end by 8 bases, with 7 bases between. The CDR3 length is 13 residues. The CDR3: CASSLQGYSPLHF. The DNA of the CDR3 is TGTGCCAGCAGCTTACAGGGGTATTCACCCCTCCACTTT.

This clonotype was seen only a few times. The chain uses TRBV29-1 and TRBJ2-5; D perhaps matches TRBD2 (5 bases). V lost 4 bases, J lost 4 bases, and 13 bases lay in between. Germline assignment: CDR1 SQVTM and CDR2 ANQGSEA. The CDR3 is 13 residues long. CDR3 residues: CSVGYSRGETQYF. CDR3 nucleotides: TGCAGCGTTGGGTATTCCCGGGGAGAGACCCAGTACTTC.

CDR3 loop: CASSLADGYTDTQYF. The CDR3 bases are TGTGCCAGCAGCTTAGCGGATGGGTACACAGATACGCAGTATTTT. The chain recombines TRBV7-6 with TRBJ2-3; D is unclear. Germline assignment: CDR1 SGHVS and CDR2 FNYEAQ. Trimming shortened V by 0 bases and J by 2 bases, and 9 bases separated the two germline ends. This CDR3 is built from 15 residues.

The chain joins TRBV11-2 to TRBJ2-1; unclear D gene. CDR1 is SGHAT and CDR2 is FQNNGV in the germline V gene. The V end lost 5 bases, the J end lost 0 bases, and 14 bases lay between the germline ends. The CDR3 consists of 16 residues. The CDR3 DNA reads TGTGCCAGCAGCCGAGAGACGGTGAGCTCCTACAATGAGCAGTTCTTC. Translating it yields CASSRETVSSYNEQFF.

The table lists this clonotype with many counts. The rearrangement links TRBV7-9 to TRBJ1-5; D is unclear. Trimming shortened V by 0 bases and J by 0 bases, and 15 bases separated the two germline ends. CDR1 and CDR2 (germline): SEHNR, FQNEAQ (reference sequence). This CDR3 spans 18 amino acids. The CDR3, as DNA: TGTGCCAGCAGCTTAGCGCCCACCTTAGCGATTAGCAATCAGCCCCAGCATTTT. It encodes CASSLAPTLAISNQPQHF.

This clonotype has just a few counts. V and J are TRBV28 and TRBJ2-3; a possible D gene is TRBD2 (5 bases). V gave up 5 bases and J gave up 6 bases, with 15 bases separating them. This CDR3 region has 14 residues. From germline, CDR1 is MDHEN and CDR2 SYDVKM. Here the CDR3 reads CASSPVLAADTQYF. The CDR3 nucleotides read TGTGCCAGCAGTCCAGTCCTAGCCGCGGATACGCAGTATTTT.

The chain links TRBV18 to TRBJ1-5, with 8 nucleotides matching TRBD1. J gave up 6 bases and V 2 bases, and 6 bases lay outside the gene matches. Germline CDR1 KGHSH, CDR2 LQKENI. The CDR3 has 15 residues. DNA of the CDR3: TGTGCCAGCTCACCAACACAGGGGGAGTTTCAGCCCCAGCATTTT. Encoded protein: CASSPTQGEFQPQHF.

The V call is TRBV18, the J call TRBJ2-7; 9 bases agree with TRBD1. Germline V CDR1 and CDR2: KGHSH, LQKENI. CDR3 length: 16 amino acids. Trimming took 2 bases from V and 2 from J; bases not matched to a gene: 7. The CDR3 DNA is TGTGCCAGCTCACCAGGGGGGGGACAGGGAACCTACGAGCAGTACTTC. Encoded protein: CASSPGGGQGTYEQYF.

This clonotype was seen repeatedly, ten times or more. V gene TRBV16 combines with J gene TRBJ1-1, with TRBD1 matching 7 bases. The CDR3 consists of 14 residues. The germline gives CDR1 KGHSY, CDR2 FQNENV. V lost 4 bases, J lost 0 bases, and 2 bases stayed unmatched. The CDR3 DNA reads TGTGCCAGCAGCCGACAGGGCATGAACACTGAAGCTTTCTTT. Its protein is CASSRQGMNTEAFF.

This clonotype occurred a few times. The chain combines TRBV11-2 with TRBJ2-1, with D maybe TRBD2 (5 bases). The CDR3 extends over 14 amino acids. The germline CDR1 and CDR2 sequences are SGHAT and FQNNGV. V dropped 2 bases and J dropped 7 bases, with 12 bases sitting between them. CDR3 nucleotide sequence: TGTGCCAGCAGCTTAAGCGGCTACCTAAATGAGCAGTTCTTC. It encodes CASSLSGYLNEQFF.

In this sample, this clonotype turned up a few times. This chain links TRBV5-1 with TRBJ1-1, with D possibly being TRBD1 (5 bases). Germline CDR1 is SGHRS and CDR2 is YFSETQ. V was cut by 4 bases and J by 5 bases, with 15 bases left in between. The CDR3 loop spans 14 amino acids. In nucleotides, the CDR3 is TGCGCCAGCAGCCCCGGACACCTGACGACTGAAGCTTTCTTT. Its translation is CASSPGHLTTEAFF.

V is TRBV5-1 and J is TRBJ2-3; no reliable D call. CDR1 is SGHRS and CDR2 is YFSETQ in the germline V gene. The CDR3 runs to 16 residues. V gave up 0 bases and J gave up 0 bases, with 11 bases separating them. The chain's CDR3 is CASSLESVSSTDTQYF. For the CDR3, the DNA is TGCGCCAGCAGCTTGGAGTCGGTCTCGAGCACAGATACGCAGTATTTT. Variable domain in full (rest from reference TRBV5-1 and TRBJ2-3): KAGVTQTPRYLIKTRGQQVTLSCSPISGHRSVSWYQQTPGQGLQFLFEYFSETQRNKGNFPGRFSGRQFSNSRSEMNVSTLELGDSALYLCASSLESVSSTDTQYFGPGTRLTVL.

This clonotype was observed a few times. The chain is built from TRBV27 and TRBJ2-5; a weak D match, TRBD1 (5 bases). In germline, CDR1 is MNHEY, CDR2 SMNVEV (reference sequence). This CDR3 has 15 amino acids. Trimming left V 3 bases short and J 0 bases short, with 11 bases between. CDR3 loop: CASSFLQADQETQYF. CDR3 coding DNA: TGTGCCAGCAGTTTCCTACAGGCAGACCAAGAGACCCAGTACTTC.

The chain recombines TRBV28 with TRBJ2-5; 10 nucleotides match TRBD1. This CDR3 has 15 residues. Germline V gene data show CDR1 as MDHEN and CDR2 as SYDVKM. The ends lost 6 bases at V and 5 bases at J; junction bases unmatched: 9. This CDR3 reads CASRETGGARETQYF. Written as DNA, the CDR3 is TGTGCCAGCAGGGAGACAGGGGGCGCGAGGGAGACCCAGTACTTC.

This clonotype was counted many times. The rearrangement links TRBV7-8 to TRBJ1-5, with unresolved D. CDR3 length equals 13 residues. Germline V gene data show CDR1 as SGHVS and CDR2 as FQNEAQ. V was pared by 5 bases and J by 5 bases, with 10 bases between. The CDR3 sequence: CASSQLHDQPQHF. The CDR3 DNA sequence: TGTGCCAGCAGCCAGCTACATGATCAGCCCCAGCATTTT.

V gene TRBV20-1 combines with J gene TRBJ2-3; 7 bases are shared with TRBD2. This CDR3 is 14 amino acids long. Trimming removed 3 bases from V and 2 bases from J; junction bases left unmatched: 5. In germline, CDR1 is DFQATT, CDR2 SNEGSKA (reference sequence). The CDR3 DNA reads TGCAGTGCTAGCCTAGCGGAATTCACAGATACGCAGTATTTT. Translating it yields CSASLAEFTDTQYF.

This clonotype was counted a few times. The CDR3 loop reads CASSQDRGLRGTGELFF. The CDR3 DNA reads as TGTGCCAGCAGCCAAGATCGCGGGCTCCGGGGCACCGGGGAGCTGTTTTTT. V and J are TRBV3-1 and TRBJ2-2; D may be TRBD2 (5 bases). The V and J ends lost 0 bases and 4 bases respectively, with 15 bases between them. This CDR3 has 17 residues. From germline, CDR1 is LGHDT and CDR2 YNNKEL (reference sequence).

The chain joins TRBV29-1 to TRBJ2-2; D unclear. The ends were cut back, 5 bases at V and 1 base at J, with 5 bases in the middle. The CDR3 totals 12 residues. The germline V gene has CDR1 SQVTM and CDR2 ANQGSEA. The CDR3 DNA is TGCAGCGTTATGAAGAACACCGGGGAGCTGTTTTTT. It yields the protein CSVMKNTGELFF.

This clonotype was seen only a few times. CDR3 nucleotides: TGTGCCAGCTCACCACAGGAAGGGAGAAACACTGAAGCTTTCTTT. Translating gives CASSPQEGRNTEAFF. V and J are TRBV18 and TRBJ1-1, with unresolved D. With 1 base removed from V and 2 bases from J, the gap between germline ends came to 11 bases. The V gene's germline CDR1 is KGHSH and CDR2 LQKENI. The CDR3 is 15 residues long.

The sample holds many counts of this clonotype. V is TRBV3-1 and J is TRBJ2-4; tentatively, D is TRBD2 (6 bases). V was clipped by 2 bases and J by 6 bases, with 14 bases between them. The CDR3 has 15 residues. The germline V gene encodes CDR1 LGHDT and CDR2 YNNKEL (reference sequence). The CDR3 DNA is TGTGCCAGCAGCCAACAACGGGAGAGAGGAAACATTCAGTACTTC. It specifies CASSQQRERGNIQYF.

CDR3 sequence (DNA): TGCAGTGCCACCGGGGAGGCGGGGAATGAAAAACTGTTTTTT. Translated, it gives CSATGEAGNEKLFF. The gene calls are TRBV20-1 and TRBJ1-4, with unresolved D. The CDR3 runs 14 residues. CDR1 and CDR2 from the germline V gene are DFQATT and SNEGSKA (reference sequence). Deletions cut 6 bases from V and 5 bases from J, with 16 bases between.

Note on this clonotype: A much larger clone lies one base from this, so it may be a read error. The V and J genes are TRBV30 and TRBJ2-3; 7 positions match TRBD1. The germline gives CDR1 GTSNPN, CDR2 SVGIG (reference sequence). This CDR3 contains 12 residues. CDR3 region: CVWETGTDTQYF. CDR3 nucleotides: TGTGTCTGGGAGACAGGGACAGATACGCAGTATTTT.